This passage covers 27 T cell receptor beta chains from one sample sequenced in a study of CXCR3-negative and CXCR3-positive naive CD8 T cells. 5' RACE that incorporated UMI labels was used to prepare the TRB cDNA libraries. Each CDR3 protein gets one entry in TCRdb, which reprocessed the 5' RACE reads and gives no DNA. This table lists about 46,000 distinct CDR3 sequences. Sequencing was done on a sample of naive CXCR3- CD8+ T cells from blood. Subset defined: CD45RO-CCR7+CD27+CD95- naive CD8+ T cells lacking CXCR3 (TNR3-). These receptors were collected from a human donor in good health. Some clones in this sample may be carry-over from other donors' samples.

J is TRBJ2-7 and V is TRBV28; TCRdb picks TRBD1, but there is no DNA to check that call. CDR3 length equals 15 residues. Germline V gene lookup returns CDR1 MDHEN and CDR2 SYDVKM. CDR3 amino acids: CASNRVGSGTYEQYF.

This chain uses TRBV12-3 or TRBV12-4 with TRBJ1-1; TCRdb indicates TRBD1, and absent DNA this call remains unverified. This CDR3 spans 12 amino acids. Here the CDR3 reads CASRQDREDAFF.

CDR3 residues: CASSRTGAPYEQYF. This chain uses TRBV14 with TRBJ2-7. CDR3 size: 14 residues. Germline CDR1 reads SGHDN; CDR2 reads FVKESK.

V and J are TRBV28 and TRBJ2-1; TCRdb's D call, TRBD1, is unchecked because there is no DNA. The germline V gene encodes CDR1 MDHEN and CDR2 SYDVKM. CDR3 size: 16 residues. This chain's CDR3 is CASTFPGGGSYNEQFF.

Here the CDR3 reads CASRLPTSTDTQYF. The chain recombines TRBV7-9 with TRBJ2-3. Per germline, CDR1 SEHNR and CDR2 FQNEAQ (reference sequence). The CDR3 sequence is 14 residues long.

The chain combines TRBV29-1 with TRBJ2-7; TCRdb names TRBD1, which stays unverified in the absence of DNA. Germline V gene lookup returns CDR1 SQVTM and CDR2 ANQGSEA. The CDR3 sequence is 13 residues long. CDR3: CSVKSGQGYEQYF.

The V gene is TRBV30, the J gene TRBJ2-1; TCRdb reports TRBD1, a call that lacks DNA to check it against. The V gene's germline CDR1 is GTSNPN and CDR2 SVGIG (reference sequence). The CDR3 runs to 19 residues. The CDR3 sequence is CAWSPPGQRLAEFYNEQFF.

J is TRBJ2-7 and V is TRBV19; TCRdb names TRBD1, which stays unverified in the absence of DNA. The CDR3 has 14 residues. The germline V gene has CDR1 LNHDA and CDR2 SQIVND (reference sequence). The CDR3 reads CASSASDSRYEQYF. The variable domain in full, with the rest retrieved from reference TRBV19 and TRBJ2-7, is DGGITQSPKYLFRKEGQNVTLSCEQNLNHDAMYWYRQDPGQGLRLIYYSQIVNDFQKGDIAEGYSVSREKKESFPLTVTSAQKNPTAFYLCASSASDSRYEQYFGPGTRLTVT.

The CDR3 loop is CASSAPLASRETQYF. The gene calls are TRBV7-2 and TRBJ2-5; TCRdb returns TRBD2, unconfirmable since there is no DNA. Germline CDR1 SGHTA, CDR2 FQGNSA. CDR3 length: 15 amino acids.

The V call is TRBV29-1, the J call TRBJ2-1; TCRdb's D call, TRBD2, is unchecked because there is no DNA. The CDR3 runs 15 residues. CDR1 SQVTM and CDR2 ANQGSEA come from the germline V gene. CDR3 amino acids: CSVDGLAVTNNEQFF.

This clonotype shows up as medium-sized by frequency. Here the CDR3 reads CASSLLQGDGEQYF. The V and J genes are TRBV5-1 and TRBJ2-7; TCRdb proposes TRBD1, but this gene call is untestable without DNA. CDR3 length equals 14 residues. Germline-derived CDR1 and CDR2 are SGHRS and YFSETQ.

J is TRBJ2-1 and V is TRBV12-3 or TRBV12-4; with no DNA, the TCRdb D assignment of TRBD1 cannot be verified. There are 15 residues in the CDR3. The CDR3 here is CASSLGLAGANEQFF.

The chain uses TRBV7-9 and TRBJ1-4. Germline V gene data show CDR1 as SEHNR and CDR2 as FQNEAQ (reference sequence). The CDR3 is 15 residues long. The chain's CDR3 is CASSSTYRAFEKLFF.

The V call is TRBV12-5, the J call TRBJ1-2; the TRBD1 assignment by TCRdb is unverifiable without DNA. Germline V lookup: CDR1 LGHNT, CDR2 FRNRAP. The CDR3 has 13 amino acids. CDR3 amino acids: CASGPEGAYGYTF.

The chain recombines TRBV19 with TRBJ2-7; TCRdb returns TRBD1, unconfirmable since there is no DNA. CDR1 is LNHDA, CDR2 SQIVND, per germline (reference sequence). CDR3 size: 13 residues. The CDR3 loop reads CASSATGAGEQYF.

The chain combines TRBV13 with TRBJ2-2; the D call of TRBD1 rests on TCRdb alone, since no DNA is present to check it. CDR1 is PRHDT, CDR2 FYEKMQ, per germline (reference sequence). The CDR3 contains 18 residues. This CDR3 is CASSLGLNSGGQSGELFF.

The rearrangement links TRBV7-9 to TRBJ1-1. CDR3 size: 16 residues. Germline V CDR1 and CDR2: SEHNR, FQNEAQ (reference sequence). CDR3 region: CASSPTSGGLNTEAFF.

This chain connects TRBV5-1 to TRBJ2-1; TCRdb calls TRBD2, which cannot be checked without DNA. The CDR3 sequence is 13 residues long. Germline V lookup: CDR1 SGHRS, CDR2 YFSETQ. The CDR3 sequence: CASSSGASNEQFF.

CDR3 in amino acids: CSARRQGEGNEQFF. The rearrangement joins TRBV20-1 to TRBJ2-1; with no DNA, the TCRdb D assignment of TRBD1 cannot be verified. There are 14 residues in the CDR3. Germline loops: CDR1 DFQATT, CDR2 SNEGSKA (reference sequence).

The chain carries TRBV7-9 and TRBJ2-5. CDR1 SEHNR and CDR2 FQNEAQ come from the germline V gene (reference sequence). This CDR3 region has 16 residues. CDR3 protein: CASSLSSYRVGETQYF. Full variable domain (outside the CDR3, taken from reference TRBV7-9 and TRBJ2-5): DTGVSQNPRHKITKRGQNVTFRCDPISEHNRLYWYRQTLGQGPEFLTYFQNEAQLEKSRLLSDRFSAERPKGSFSTLEIQRTEQGDSAMYLCASSLSSYRVGETQYFGPGTRLLVL.

J is TRBJ2-3 and V is TRBV3-1; as DNA is missing, the TRBD2 call by TCRdb cannot be tested. The CDR3 is 23 amino acids. Germline V gene lookup returns CDR1 LGHDT and CDR2 YNNKEL (reference sequence). The CDR3 is CASSQDGRFRTSGAIYRTDTQYF.

V usage is TRBV6-5 and J usage is TRBJ2-7; the D call from TCRdb, TRBD1, cannot be confirmed without DNA. Looked up from germline, CDR1 is MNHEY and CDR2 is SVGAGI. This CDR3 is 14 amino acids long. The CDR3 region is CASSPLQGSYEQYF.

The gene calls are TRBV6-4 and TRBJ2-3; the TCRdb call, TRBD1, lacks DNA for checking. The germline V gene encodes CDR1 MRHNA and CDR2 SNTAGT. CDR3 size: 15 residues. CDR3 residues: CASSEAGGAEDTQYF.

This chain connects TRBV20-1 to TRBJ2-7. This CDR3 region has 13 residues. Germline V lookup: CDR1 DFQATT, CDR2 SNEGSKA (reference sequence). The CDR3 reads CSARVLSSYEQYF.

The chain links TRBV27 to TRBJ2-3; there is no DNA to check the TCRdb D call of TRBD1. CDR1 MNHEY and CDR2 SMNVEV come from the germline V gene (reference sequence). The CDR3 spans 17 residues. The CDR3 loop reads CASSRGGSTGWTDTQYF.

The V gene is TRBV28, the J gene TRBJ2-5; TCRdb designates TRBD1, a call that cannot be tested without DNA. Germline V gene sequence: CDR1 MDHEN, CDR2 SYDVKM. CDR3 length: 14 residues. CDR3 in amino acids: CASSPGTVKETQYF.

The rearrangement uses TRBV3-1 and TRBJ2-5; there is no DNA to check the TCRdb D call of TRBD2. The CDR3 loop spans 14 amino acids. Per germline, CDR1 LGHDT and CDR2 YNNKEL (reference sequence). The CDR3 region is CASSKTSGQETQYF.